Below, one T cell receptor beta chain is given with its context. Its matching antigen is unknown. This record comes from a study of blood T cells in healthy people across ages. Per germline, CDR1 SGHRS and CDR2 YFSETQ. This CDR3 region has 13 residues. V lost 0 bases to trimming and J lost 6 bases, with 10 bases between them. Broader study findings: Comparison with aged donors showed that long-lived donors had more naive CD4+ cells and higher diversity.

PCR was performed a second time for about 7 to 11 cycles using a sample-barcoded 5' primer and a J-beta primer mix. TCRdb re-called the 5' RACE reads through MiXCR, storing one row per CDR3 protein. The repertoire has about 800,000 distinct CDR3 sequences, more than 45% of them found once; the top ten carry 20% to 25%. Every participating donor contributed approximately 10 milliliters of peripheral blood through a draw. The chain recombines TRBV5-1 with TRBJ2-7, with D unresolved. What was sequenced was blood. This sequence was found in a man aged 30 to 39 in good health. The CDR3 loop reads CASSLVAAAEQYF. The CDR3 DNA is TGCGCCAGCAGCTTGGTTGCCGCCGCCGAGCAGTACTTC.